These T cell receptor beta chains were read from a single sample in a study of blood T cell repertoires in COVID-19. Profiled with immunoSEQ multiplex PCR; TCRdb holds only in-frame clones, not every one. The sample lists about 49,000 clones, about 85% occurring once. Sequencing used peripheral blood. The receptors stem from a human donor in a cohort sampled during active COVID-19. CDR3s include the opening cysteine and the closing phenylalanine or tryptophan. Each record gives: D gene, V gene, J gene, clone size, CDR3 DNA, CDR3 protein. A D gene is named only where the DNA matches it firmly. Clone size is given for some rows only: seen once, a few or many times, or a class if the clone is expanded.

d_gene: TRBD1; v_gene: TRBV29-1; j_gene: TRBJ1-2; abundance: NA; CDR3nt: TGCAGCGTTGTGGACAGGGATAACTATGGCTACACCTTC; CDR3aa: CSVVDRDNYGYTF
d_gene: NA; v_gene: TRBV7-8; j_gene: TRBJ2-7; abundance: NA; CDR3nt: TGTGCCAGCAGCCGCGGAGGTCGCTACGAGCAGTACTTC; CDR3aa: CASSRGGRYEQYF
d_gene: TRBD1; v_gene: TRBV5-1; j_gene: TRBJ1-2; abundance: NA; CDR3nt: TGCGCCAGCAGCTTTGGACAGGGGAGCTATGGCTACACCTTC; CDR3aa: CASSFGQGSYGYTF
d_gene: TRBD2; v_gene: TRBV27; j_gene: TRBJ2-3; abundance: NA; CDR3nt: TGTGCCAGCGGGTCGGAACTAGCGGTTCGAGATACGCAGTATTTT; CDR3aa: CASGSELAVRDTQYF
d_gene: TRBD1; v_gene: TRBV28; j_gene: TRBJ1-3; abundance: NA; CDR3nt: TGTGCCAGCAGTTTATCTTTAACAGGGGGACGAAACACCATATATTTT; CDR3aa: CASSLSLTGGRNTIYF
d_gene: NA; v_gene: TRBV21-1; j_gene: TRBJ1-1; abundance: NA; CDR3nt: TGTGCCAGCACCAAGGGCAGAAAGAACACTGAAGCTTTCTTT; CDR3aa: CASTKGRKNTEAFF
d_gene: TRBD1; v_gene: TRBV20-1; j_gene: TRBJ1-5; abundance: once; CDR3nt: TGCAGTGCTAGTAGGCCCGGGACAGGGGATCAGCCCCAGCATTTT; CDR3aa: CSASRPGTGDQPQHF
d_gene: TRBD1; v_gene: TRBV6-6; j_gene: TRBJ1-5; abundance: NA; CDR3nt: TGTGCCAGCAGTTACTCCCGGACAGGGGTAAATCAGCCCCAGCATTTT; CDR3aa: CASSYSRTGVNQPQHF
d_gene: NA; v_gene: TRBV15; j_gene: TRBJ1-1; abundance: few; CDR3nt: TGTGCCACCAGCCTTAGACATAACACTGAAGCTTTCTTT; CDR3aa: CATSLRHNTEAFF
d_gene: NA; v_gene: TRBV7-3; j_gene: TRBJ2-3; abundance: NA; CDR3nt: TGTGCCAGCAGCTCTAGCACAGATACGCAGTATTTT; CDR3aa: CASSSSTDTQYF
d_gene: TRBD2; v_gene: TRBV7-9; j_gene: TRBJ2-5; abundance: NA; CDR3nt: TGTGCCAGCAGTCCTACTAGCGGGGTGCAAGAGACCCAGTACTTC; CDR3aa: CASSPTSGVQETQYF
d_gene: NA; v_gene: TRBV27; j_gene: TRBJ2-3; abundance: NA; CDR3nt: TGTGCCAGCAGTTTATGGGGCATCACAGATACGCAGTATTTT; CDR3aa: CASSLWGITDTQYF
d_gene: NA; v_gene: TRBV2; j_gene: TRBJ1-1; abundance: NA; CDR3nt: TGTGCCAGCAGTGAGTATCGAGTCGACACTGAAGCTTTCTTT; CDR3aa: CASSEYRVDTEAFF
d_gene: NA; v_gene: TRBV18; j_gene: TRBJ1-4; abundance: NA; CDR3nt: TGTGCCAGCTCGCCCACGACAGCAACTAATGAAAAACTGTTTTTT; CDR3aa: CASSPTTATNEKLFF
d_gene: NA; v_gene: TRBV7-9; j_gene: TRBJ1-3; abundance: few; CDR3nt: TGTGCCAGCAGCCCGCGGGGCTACTCTGGAAACACCATATATTTT; CDR3aa: CASSPRGYSGNTIYF
d_gene: NA; v_gene: TRBV2; j_gene: TRBJ1-5; abundance: few; CDR3nt: TGTGCCAGCGACCAGGGGAATCAGCCCCAGCATTTT; CDR3aa: CASDQGNQPQHF
d_gene: TRBD2; v_gene: TRBV2; j_gene: TRBJ2-7; abundance: once; CDR3nt: TGTGCCAGCAGGACTAGCCCCCTGGGATACGAGCAGTACTTC; CDR3aa: CASRTSPLGYEQYF
d_gene: TRBD1; v_gene: TRBV18; j_gene: TRBJ2-1; abundance: NA; CDR3nt: TGTGCCAGCTCACCTCGACAGGGATACTACAATGAGCAGTTCTTC; CDR3aa: CASSPRQGYYNEQFF